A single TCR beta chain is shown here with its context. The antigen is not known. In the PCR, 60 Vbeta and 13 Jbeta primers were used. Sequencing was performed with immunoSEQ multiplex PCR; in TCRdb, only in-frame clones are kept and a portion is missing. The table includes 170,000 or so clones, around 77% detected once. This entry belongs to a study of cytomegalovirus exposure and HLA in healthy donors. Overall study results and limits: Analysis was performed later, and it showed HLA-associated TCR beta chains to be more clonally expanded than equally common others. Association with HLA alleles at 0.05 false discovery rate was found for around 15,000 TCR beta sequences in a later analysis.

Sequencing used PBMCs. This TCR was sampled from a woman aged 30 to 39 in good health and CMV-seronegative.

The CDR3 coding sequence is TGTGCCAGCAGTGTCGGCGGAAGGAACACTGAAGCTTTCTTT. Its translation is CASSVGGRNTEAFF. V gene TRBV6-1 combines with J gene TRBJ1-1; D remains ambiguous. V lost 4 bases and J lost 1, with 10 bases in between. The CDR3 is made up of 14 amino acids. Germline assignment: CDR1 MNHNS and CDR2 SASEGT.